Each of the 4 T cell receptor beta chains below was sequenced from the same sample in a study of blood T cell repertoires in COVID-19. Assay: immunoSEQ multiplex PCR; the TCRdb copy retains only in-frame clones and omits some. Among about 310,000 clones listed, approximately 81% were seen once. Specimen: PBMCs or T cells enriched from blood (not recorded which). The receptors originated from a woman aged 25 to 39 who had been exposed to COVID-19.

The DNA of the CDR3 is TGTGCCAGCAGTTGGCAGGGGCATCCGTCCTACGAGCAGTACTTC. Encoded protein: CASSWQGHPSYEQYF. The chain has TRBV6-5 and TRBJ2-7; perhaps TRBD1 as D (6 bases). There are 15 residues in the CDR3. V shed 4 bases and J shed 1 base, with 14 bases lying between them. CDR1 is MNHEY and CDR2 is SVGAGI in the germline V gene.

There are a few counts of this clone. The chain combines TRBV4-2 with TRBJ2-1; 8 bases match TRBD2. The CDR3 is made up of 18 amino acids. Germline CDR1 and CDR2: LGHNA and YNFKEQ. The ends lost 0 bases at V and 8 bases at J; junction bases unmatched: 15. The CDR3 reads CASSQEARRAGGRDEQFF. CDR3 DNA: TGTGCCAGCAGCCAAGAGGCCCGGAGGGCGGGGGGACGGGATGAGCAGTTCTTC.

The CDR3 loop is CASSRFPGDRGNTGELFF. The CDR3 DNA reads as TGTGCCAGCAGCCGATTTCCGGGGGACAGGGGGAACACCGGGGAGCTGTTTTTT. This chain links TRBV6-2 or TRBV6-3 with TRBJ2-2; 10 bases align to TRBD1. Germline V gene data show CDR1 as MNHEY and CDR2 as SVGEGT. There are 18 residues in the CDR3. V lost 6 bases and J lost 1; bases outside the gene matches: 11.

There are a few counts of this clone. The chain links TRBV24-1 to TRBJ2-5; 9 nucleotides match TRBD1. V trimming: 2 bases; J trimming: 0 bases; junction bases outside the gene matches: 3. Per the germline V gene, CDR1 is KGHDR and CDR2 is SFDVKD. The CDR3 runs 16 residues. CDR3 loop: CATSDSGQGNQETQYF. CDR3 DNA: TGTGCCACCAGTGATTCAGGACAGGGGAACCAAGAGACCCAGTACTTC.